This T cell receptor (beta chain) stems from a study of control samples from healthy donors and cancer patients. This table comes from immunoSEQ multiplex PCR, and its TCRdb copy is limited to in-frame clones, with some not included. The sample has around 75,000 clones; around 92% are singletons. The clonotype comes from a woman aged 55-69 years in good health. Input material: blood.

In DNA form, the CDR3 reads TGCGCCAGCAGCCAAGAGTATTTGGGGACTGAAGCTTTCTTT. Its translation is CASSQEYLGTEAFF. The rearrangement joins TRBV4-3 to TRBJ1-1; D gene unclear. Trimming stripped 0 bases from V and 5 bases from J, with 10 bases between. The CDR3 sequence is 14 residues long. CDR1 and CDR2 from the germline V gene are LGHNA and YSLEER.